This is a list of T cell receptor beta chains from one sample in a study of shared clonotypes between healthy human individuals. The method was immunoSEQ multiplex PCR; TCRdb's version includes in-frame clones alone and lacks a portion of them. The table lists about 580,000 clones, 98% of them singletons. Sequencing was carried out using naive CD8+ T cells sorted from blood. All receptors come from a man younger than 45 in good health. The CDR3 runs from the conserved cysteine through the conserved F or W. A D gene is named only where the DNA matches it firmly. Rows may omit the clone size; those that give it use once, few, many or a size class.

J,length,size,V,D,DNA,CDR3
TRBJ2-2,12,once,TRBV9,NA,TGTGCCAGCAGCGAGAACACCGGGGAGCTGTTTTTT,CASSENTGELFF
TRBJ2-1,13,NA,TRBV1,NA,TGCACCAGCCCCTTCCGAGGCGGCGGTGAGCAGTTCTTC,CTSPFRGGGEQFF
TRBJ2-3,15,NA,TRBV27,NA,TGTGCCAGCAGTTTCCGAGGGGTCAGCACAGATACGCAGTATTTT,CASSFRGVSTDTQYF
TRBJ2-2,16,NA,TRBV11-2,TRBD1,TGTGCCAGCAGCGGATGGGACAGCAGAAGGACCGGGGAGCTGTTTTTT,CASSGWDSRRTGELFF
TRBJ2-1,12,NA,TRBV29-1,NA,TGCAGCGTGGAGGCCCTCCAAAGGGCGCAGTTCTTC,CSVEALQRAQFF
TRBJ2-1,16,NA,TRBV10-3,NA,TGTGCCATCAGTGAGGGCGGGTCGACGATCGACAATGAGCAGTTCTTC,CAISEGGSTIDNEQFF
TRBJ2-1,13,NA,TRBV28,NA,TGTGCCAGCACCCGGGACAACTACAATGAGCAGTTCTTC,CASTRDNYNEQFF
TRBJ2-7,10,NA,TRBV20-1,NA,TGCAGTGCTAGGGGGGGCGAGCAGTACTTC,CSARGGEQYF
TRBJ2-3,17,once,TRBV11-2,NA,TGTGCCAGCAGCTTATATCCGGGTCTAGCGACCACAGATACGCAGTATTTT,CASSLYPGLATTDTQYF
TRBJ2-1,18,NA,TRBV6-4,TRBD2,TGTGCCAGCAGAAAGATAGCGGGAGGTGTGAGCTCCTACAATGAGCAGTTCTTC,CASRKIAGGVSSYNEQFF
TRBJ2-4,17,NA,TRBV2,NA,TGTGCCAGCAGTGAAGTGTGGACCATGGTAGCCAAAAACATTCAGTACTTC,CASSEVWTMVAKNIQYF
TRBJ2-7,15,NA,TRBV28,NA,TGTGCCAGCAGTTTTACAGTAGGGGGATCCTACGAGCAGTACTTC,CASSFTVGGSYEQYF
TRBJ1-4,14,NA,TRBV7-9,TRBD1,TGTGCCAGCAGCCCACAGGGGGGGAGTGAAAAACTGTTTTTT,CASSPQGGSEKLFF
TRBJ2-5,14,once,TRBV10-3,NA,TGTGCCATCAGCAGCGGACCCCTGGAGGAGACCCAGTACTTC,CAISSGPLEETQYF
TRBJ1-5,15,NA,TRBV7-9,TRBD1,TGTGCCAGCAGCCTTTCTGGACAGGGCGGTCAGCCCCAGCATTTT,CASSLSGQGGQPQHF
TRBJ2-1,14,NA,TRBV27,NA,TGTGCCAGCAGTTTATCCGCAGGCCCCAATGAGCAGTTCTTC,CASSLSAGPNEQFF
TRBJ2-1,11,NA,TRBV13,NA,TGTGCCTGCGCCACTTCGGATGAGCAGTTCTTC,CACATSDEQFF
TRBJ1-4,14,NA,TRBV9,TRBD1,TGTGCCAGCAGCGACGGGACAGGGCGGGAAAAACTGTTTTTT,CASSDGTGREKLFF
TRBJ2-7,15,NA,TRBV5-6,NA,TGTGCCAGCAGCTTGGTAGGGGCGCGAGCCTACGAGCAGTACTTC,CASSLVGARAYEQYF
TRBJ2-1,15,NA,TRBV7-9,TRBD2,TGTGCCAGCAGCTTACGCGGCGGGAGCTACAATGAGCAGTTCTTC,CASSLRGGSYNEQFF
TRBJ2-6,18,NA,TRBV18,NA,TGTGCCAGCTCACCACAGGTGCGTGCCGTCTCTGGGGCCAACGTCCTGACTTTC,CASSPQVRAVSGANVLTF
TRBJ2-7,18,NA,TRBV7-6,NA,TGTGCCAGCAGCTTAGCCGTGGCGGGGAGTGGGACCTCCTACGAGCAGTACTTC,CASSLAVAGSGTSYEQYF
TRBJ1-1,14,NA,TRBV7-9,NA,TGTGCCAGCAGCGACTCGACAGAGAACACTGAAGCTTTCTTT,CASSDSTENTEAFF
TRBJ2-1,12,NA,TRBV7-2,TRBD1,TGTGCCAGCAGCTTAGTCGGGACAGATCAATTCTTC,CASSLVGTDQFF
TRBJ1-4,14,NA,TRBV27,NA,TGTGCCAGCAGTCCCGAGGGGGGCCTCTCGGAACTGTTTTTT,CASSPEGGLSELFF
TRBJ2-7,15,NA,TRBV18,TRBD2,TGTGCCAGCTCATCCCGGGGCGGGAGGGCCGACGAGCAGTACTTC,CASSSRGGRADEQYF
TRBJ1-3,13,NA,TRBV29-1,NA,TGCAGCGTTGAATGGGGATCGGGAAACACCATATATTTT,CSVEWGSGNTIYF
TRBJ2-3,17,NA,TRBV27,TRBD1,TGTGCCAGCAGTTTGGTACAGGGGGTATTGGGAAGTGATACGCAGTATTTT,CASSLVQGVLGSDTQYF
TRBJ2-1,14,NA,TRBV29-1,NA,TGCAGCGTTGAAGATAGTCTGGGGTACAATGAGCAGTTCTTC,CSVEDSLGYNEQFF
TRBJ1-5,14,NA,TRBV27,TRBD1,TGTGCCAGCAGGCCCGGGACAGGTAATCAGCCCCAGCATTTT,CASRPGTGNQPQHF
TRBJ2-1,15,once,TRBV7-9,TRBD2,TGTGCCAGCAGCGAACAGCGGGAGGGCCCCGATGAGCAGTTCTTC,CASSEQREGPDEQFF
TRBJ1-5,14,NA,TRBV27,NA,TGTGCCAGCAGACCGGGACTGAGCAATCAGCCCCAGCATTTT,CASRPGLSNQPQHF
TRBJ2-1,14,NA,TRBV6-5,NA,TGTGCCAGCAGTTCCCCGGGACATAACAATGAGCAGTTCTTC,CASSSPGHNNEQFF
TRBJ1-5,14,NA,TRBV18,NA,TGTGCCAGCTCACCGTCGGGGGGCAGGCAGCCCCAGCATTTT,CASSPSGGRQPQHF
TRBJ1-2,13,NA,TRBV19,NA,TGTGCCACCTTGGGAGGGAGGATCTATGGCTACACCTTC,CATLGGRIYGYTF
TRBJ1-4,18,NA,TRBV27,NA,TGTGCCAGCAGTTTAAACCCGGGCCAAAGTTTTCGGCGTGAAAAACTGTTTTTT,CASSLNPGQSFRREKLFF
TRBJ2-1,15,NA,TRBV10-3,NA,TGTGCCATCAGTGAGGGAGGAAGCTCCTACAATGAGCAGTTCTTC,CAISEGGSSYNEQFF
TRBJ2-5,14,NA,TRBV27,TRBD1,TGTGCCAGCAGTTACCGGGACAGCCAAGAGACCCAGTACTTC,CASSYRDSQETQYF
TRBJ2-2,15,NA,TRBV6-5,TRBD2,TGTGCCAGCAGACCGGGACTAGCGCTTACCGGGGAGCTGTTTTTT,CASRPGLALTGELFF
TRBJ2-7,13,NA,TRBV13,TRBD2,TGTGCCAGCAGCTCTAGCGGGCTGGACGGGCAGTACTTC,CASSSSGLDGQYF
TRBJ1-5,11,NA,TRBV9,NA,TGTGCCAGTGGACAACGTGAGCCCCAGCATTTT,CASGQREPQHF
TRBJ2-1,15,NA,TRBV11-2,TRBD2,TGTGCCAGCAGCTTAGATGCGGGAGCCTGGAATGAGCAGTTCTTC,CASSLDAGAWNEQFF
TRBJ2-4,14,NA,TRBV7-6,NA,TGTGCCAGCAGCTCACTCCCGGGATCAAACATTCAGTACTTC,CASSSLPGSNIQYF
TRBJ1-1,16,once,TRBV14,TRBD1,TGTGCCAGCAGCCAGTGGACAGGGGGCGCGAGGACTGAAGCTTTCTTT,CASSQWTGGARTEAFF
TRBJ2-3,15,NA,TRBV18,TRBD1,TGTGCCAGCTCACCACCCGGACAGGAGACAGATACGCAGTATTTT,CASSPPGQETDTQYF
TRBJ2-7,14,NA,TRBV5-1,TRBD2,TGCGCCAGCAGCGAGGGACTAGCGGGCTACGAGCAGTACTTC,CASSEGLAGYEQYF
TRBJ2-5,15,NA,TRBV5-1,NA,TGCGCCAGCAGCTTGGAGGTCGGGCTAAGTGCGACCCAGTACTTC,CASSLEVGLSATQYF
TRBJ2-1,16,NA,TRBV5-5,NA,TGTGCCAGCACCCCGGGTGGGGGCCGCTCCTACAATGAGCAGTTCTTC,CASTPGGGRSYNEQFF
TRBJ2-5,14,NA,TRBV15,NA,TGTGCCACCAGCAACCGAGGGGACCAAGAGACCCAGTACTTC,CATSNRGDQETQYF
TRBJ1-1,13,NA,TRBV19,TRBD1,TGTGCCAGTAGTCTAACACAGGGGACTGAAGCTTTCTTT,CASSLTQGTEAFF
TRBJ2-1,12,NA,TRBV30,NA,TGTGCCTGGAGTGTACTTGGCAATGAGCAGTTCTTC,CAWSVLGNEQFF
TRBJ2-7,17,once,TRBV28,TRBD2,TGTGCCAGCAGTTTATTCCCCGAGCGGGAGGGCCAGAACGAGCAGTACTTC,CASSLFPEREGQNEQYF
TRBJ2-7,16,NA,TRBV28,TRBD2,TGTGCCAGCAGTCCAACTGGGCGGGAGAGGTCATACGAGCAGTACTTC,CASSPTGRERSYEQYF
TRBJ2-3,16,NA,TRBV9,NA,TGTGCCAGCAGTGACCGCCTGGAGTTGTTTTCGGATACGCAGTATTTT,CASSDRLELFSDTQYF
TRBJ2-7,15,NA,TRBV12-2,NA,TGTGCAAGTCGCGACGGACAGGTCCTGACGGACGAGCAGTACTTC,CASRDGQVLTDEQYF